The rows below give T cell receptor beta chains drawn from one sample of a study of human T cells and chemical hapten exposure. TCRdb re-called the RACE reads with MiXCR, one entry per CDR3 protein. The repertoire includes 130,000 or so distinct CDR3 sequences, about 9% of them detected once, and 1.5% to 2% sits in the top ten. Sequenced material: whole blood. These TCRs come from a male donor in good health. Some clones in this sample may be carry-over from other donors' samples. Each CDR3 is given with its conserved first and last residue. Fields, in order: J gene, clone size, V gene, D gene, CDR3 DNA, CDR3 protein. The D gene is left open where the match is weak. Size is stated for part of the rows, as once, few or many counts, or as a class when the clone is expanded.

J gene: TRBJ1-5
clone size: -
V gene: TRBV6-5
D gene: -
CDR3 DNA: TGTGCCAGCAGTTACGACAGATTCAATCAGCCCCAGCATTTT
CDR3 protein: CASSYDRFNQPQHF

J gene: TRBJ1-1
clone size: -
V gene: TRBV6-5
D gene: -
CDR3 DNA: TGTGCCAGCAGCGGACCAGGGTATCCTGAAGCTTTCTTT
CDR3 protein: CASSGPGYPEAFF

J gene: TRBJ1-1
clone size: -
V gene: TRBV6-2/TRBV6-3
D gene: TRBD1
CDR3 DNA: TGTGCCAGCAGCGTTACAGGGGCCGGAAACACTGAAGCTTTCTTT
CDR3 protein: CASSVTGAGNTEAFF

J gene: TRBJ2-7
clone size: few
V gene: TRBV20-1
D gene: -
CDR3 DNA: TGCAGTGCTAGAGATATTGGGGGCACGACCTACGAGCAGTACTTC
CDR3 protein: CSARDIGGTTYEQYF

J gene: TRBJ2-1
clone size: -
V gene: TRBV29-1
D gene: -
CDR3 DNA: TGCAGCGTTTGCGGGTGGGGTAAAAGGAATGAGCAGTTCTTC
CDR3 protein: CSVCGWGKRNEQFF

J gene: TRBJ1-4
clone size: -
V gene: TRBV2
D gene: -
CDR3 DNA: TGTGCCAGCAGTGACAGGACCAAATCTAATGAAAAACTGTTTTTT
CDR3 protein: CASSDRTKSNEKLFF

J gene: TRBJ2-1
clone size: -
V gene: TRBV7-9
D gene: TRBD2
CDR3 DNA: TGTGCCAGCAGCTTCTTTATAGCGGGGAGTCATTACAATGAGCAGTTCTTC
CDR3 protein: CASSFFIAGSHYNEQFF

J gene: TRBJ2-7
clone size: -
V gene: TRBV20-1
D gene: -
CDR3 DNA: TGCAGTGCTAGAAAACAAGCGGAACTCTACGAGCAGTACTTC
CDR3 protein: CSARKQAELYEQYF

J gene: TRBJ1-1
clone size: few
V gene: TRBV5-6
D gene: -
CDR3 DNA: TGTGCCAGCAGTGGGACGATCATAACTGAAGCTTTCTTT
CDR3 protein: CASSGTIITEAFF

J gene: TRBJ2-3
clone size: -
V gene: TRBV2
D gene: TRBD1
CDR3 DNA: TGTGCCAGCAGTGACGTCGAGACAGGGGGCTCAGATACGCAGTATTTT
CDR3 protein: CASSDVETGGSDTQYF

J gene: TRBJ2-2
clone size: many
V gene: TRBV5-6
D gene: -
CDR3 DNA: TGTGCCAGCAGCTTGAGGGGATACACCGGGGAGCTGTTTTTT
CDR3 protein: CASSLRGYTGELFF

J gene: TRBJ1-2
clone size: many
V gene: TRBV20-1
D gene: -
CDR3 DNA: TGCAGTGCTAGACCCCTGGGGGGTAGAGCTGGCTACACCTTC
CDR3 protein: CSARPLGGRAGYTF

J gene: TRBJ1-5
clone size: many
V gene: TRBV27
D gene: -
CDR3 DNA: TGTGCCAGCAGTGAAAGCAATCAGCCCCAGCATTTT
CDR3 protein: CASSESNQPQHF

J gene: TRBJ1-3
clone size: few
V gene: TRBV20-1
D gene: -
CDR3 DNA: TGCAGTGCACCAGGGGCTGGAAACACCATATATTTT
CDR3 protein: CSAPGAGNTIYF

J gene: TRBJ1-2
clone size: -
V gene: TRBV11-2
D gene: -
CDR3 DNA: TGTGCCAGCAGCTTAGGTTATGGCTACACCTTC
CDR3 protein: CASSLGYGYTF

J gene: TRBJ2-5
clone size: -
V gene: TRBV7-9
D gene: -
CDR3 DNA: TGTGCCAGCAGCTTAGGGGGCGCGGGTACAGAGACCCAGTACTTC
CDR3 protein: CASSLGGAGTETQYF

J gene: TRBJ1-2
clone size: -
V gene: TRBV2
D gene: -
CDR3 DNA: TGTGCCATAGGACAGTCGAACTATGGCTACACCTTC
CDR3 protein: CAIGQSNYGYTF

J gene: TRBJ2-7
clone size: -
V gene: TRBV7-6
D gene: -
CDR3 DNA: TGTGCCAGCAGCTTGAGGGAGCGAGAGCAGTACTTC
CDR3 protein: CASSLREREQYF

J gene: TRBJ1-5
clone size: few
V gene: TRBV4-3
D gene: -
CDR3 DNA: TGCGCCAGCAGCCAAGATCGCCAGATAAATCAGCCCCAGCATTTT
CDR3 protein: CASSQDRQINQPQHF

J gene: TRBJ2-3
clone size: few
V gene: TRBV6-2/TRBV6-3
D gene: -
CDR3 DNA: TGTGCCAGCAGTTACTCGCTCAGGGATTTAGATACGCAGTATTTT
CDR3 protein: CASSYSLRDLDTQYF

J gene: TRBJ2-7
clone size: many
V gene: TRBV12-5
D gene: -
CDR3 DNA: TGTGCTAGTGTTGGGACCCTATACGAGCAGTACTTC
CDR3 protein: CASVGTLYEQYF

J gene: TRBJ2-7
clone size: many
V gene: TRBV6-2/TRBV6-3
D gene: -
CDR3 DNA: TGTGCCAGCAGTTACGGCGGAAAGTTCGAACAGTACTTC
CDR3 protein: CASSYGGKFEQYF

J gene: TRBJ2-1
clone size: many
V gene: TRBV2
D gene: TRBD2
CDR3 DNA: TGTGCCAGCAGTGGACTAGCGGGACACAATGAGCAGTTCTTC
CDR3 protein: CASSGLAGHNEQFF

J gene: TRBJ2-1
clone size: few
V gene: TRBV13
D gene: -
CDR3 DNA: TGTGCCAGCAGCTTCGCTGCTAGAGGAGATGAGCAGTTCTTC
CDR3 protein: CASSFAARGDEQFF

J gene: TRBJ1-4
clone size: few
V gene: TRBV5-1
D gene: TRBD1
CDR3 DNA: TGCGCCAGCAGCTGGACAGGGGAAAATGAAAAACTGTTTTTT
CDR3 protein: CASSWTGENEKLFF

J gene: TRBJ1-6
clone size: -
V gene: TRBV20-1
D gene: -
CDR3 DNA: TGCAGTGCTCCCCAGGAGACTTCCTCCTATAATTCACCCCTCCACTTT
CDR3 protein: CSAPQETSSYNSPLHF

J gene: TRBJ2-7
clone size: -
V gene: TRBV6-2/TRBV6-3
D gene: -
CDR3 DNA: TGTGCCAGCAGTTCCCTCCGGTGGCAGTACTTC
CDR3 protein: CASSSLRWQYF

J gene: TRBJ2-7
clone size: many
V gene: TRBV7-8
D gene: TRBD1
CDR3 DNA: TGTGCCAGCAGCTTAGGACAGGGGGGAGCCTACGAGCAGTACTTC
CDR3 protein: CASSLGQGGAYEQYF

J gene: TRBJ1-5
clone size: many
V gene: TRBV6-1
D gene: -
CDR3 DNA: TGTGCCAGCAGTGAACAGGGAGGCTTT
CDR3 protein: CASSEQGGF

J gene: TRBJ1-1
clone size: -
V gene: TRBV29-1
D gene: -
CDR3 DNA: TGCAGCGTCGGGGGGACCGCGACTGAAGCTTTCTTT
CDR3 protein: CSVGGTATEAFF

J gene: TRBJ1-1
clone size: -
V gene: TRBV12-3/TRBV12-4
D gene: -
CDR3 DNA: TGTGCCAGCAGTTTACGTAGCAGTCCGAACACTGAAGCTTTCTTT
CDR3 protein: CASSLRSSPNTEAFF

J gene: TRBJ2-7
clone size: few
V gene: TRBV7-9
D gene: -
CDR3 DNA: TGTGCCAGCAGCTCTGTACTGAACTACGAGCAGTACTTC
CDR3 protein: CASSSVLNYEQYF

J gene: TRBJ2-3
clone size: few
V gene: TRBV7-4
D gene: -
CDR3 DNA: TGTGCCAGCAGCCCCCTAGATACGCAGTATTTT
CDR3 protein: CASSPLDTQYF

J gene: TRBJ1-3
clone size: few
V gene: TRBV3-1
D gene: TRBD1
CDR3 DNA: TGTGCCAGCACCCGCGATACAGGGGCTGGAAACACCATATATTTT
CDR3 protein: CASTRDTGAGNTIYF

J gene: TRBJ2-2
clone size: -
V gene: TRBV29-1
D gene: -
CDR3 DNA: TGCAGCGTTGAGATAGATGATTACACCGGGGAGCTGTTTTTT
CDR3 protein: CSVEIDDYTGELFF

J gene: TRBJ1-4
clone size: many
V gene: TRBV7-9
D gene: TRBD1
CDR3 DNA: TGTGCCAGCAGCTTAAGGACAGGGGGCTCGGATGGCGAAAAACTGTTTTTT
CDR3 protein: CASSLRTGGSDGEKLFF

J gene: TRBJ2-7
clone size: few
V gene: TRBV18
D gene: -
CDR3 DNA: TGTGCCAGCTCACCACCGACGGGTCTTGGAGAGCAGTACTTC
CDR3 protein: CASSPPTGLGEQYF

J gene: TRBJ1-3
clone size: -
V gene: TRBV20-1
D gene: -
CDR3 DNA: TGCAGTGCTACGTTTGGTTCCGGAAACACCATATATTTT
CDR3 protein: CSATFGSGNTIYF

J gene: TRBJ2-1
clone size: -
V gene: TRBV15
D gene: TRBD2
CDR3 DNA: TGTGCCACCAGCGGGACTAGCGGGGGGCCCCGGCCCCCGTACAATGAGCAGTTCTTC
CDR3 protein: CATSGTSGGPRPPYNEQFF

J gene: TRBJ2-5
clone size: -
V gene: TRBV7-8
D gene: -
CDR3 DNA: TGTGCCAGCAGCAGATTCTTACCGGACAGTCAGGAGACCCAGTACTTC
CDR3 protein: CASSRFLPDSQETQYF

J gene: TRBJ2-7
clone size: -
V gene: TRBV27
D gene: -
CDR3 DNA: TGTGCCAGCAGTTTATCGGACAAAATCGGGCAGTACTTC
CDR3 protein: CASSLSDKIGQYF

J gene: TRBJ1-1
clone size: many
V gene: TRBV12-3/TRBV12-4
D gene: -
CDR3 DNA: TGTGCCAGCAGTTTACATCTGGGCACTGAAGCTTTCTTT
CDR3 protein: CASSLHLGTEAFF

J gene: TRBJ1-1
clone size: -
V gene: TRBV10-3
D gene: -
CDR3 DNA: TGTGCCATCAAGGGAGTGAACACTGAAGCTTTCTTT
CDR3 protein: CAIKGVNTEAFF

J gene: TRBJ2-5
clone size: many
V gene: TRBV20-1
D gene: TRBD1
CDR3 DNA: TGCAGTGCTAGGCGACAGGGATCCCAAGAGACCCAGTACTTC
CDR3 protein: CSARRQGSQETQYF

J gene: TRBJ2-1
clone size: -
V gene: TRBV30
D gene: TRBD2
CDR3 DNA: TGTGCCTGGAGTGTAAGGGTCGGGAGGCGGAATGAGCAGTTCTTC
CDR3 protein: CAWSVRVGRRNEQFF

J gene: TRBJ1-1
clone size: many
V gene: TRBV7-2
D gene: -
CDR3 DNA: TGTGCCAGCAGCTACGCCCTTGCCTCTGAAGCTTTCTTT
CDR3 protein: CASSYALASEAFF

J gene: TRBJ2-4
clone size: -
V gene: TRBV7-9
D gene: -
CDR3 DNA: TGTGCCAGCAGCCCCCGGTTTGAGGTAGCCAAAAACATTCAGTACTTC
CDR3 protein: CASSPRFEVAKNIQYF

J gene: TRBJ1-1
clone size: many
V gene: TRBV18
D gene: -
CDR3 DNA: TGTGCCAGCTCACCCTCGGGGAACACTGAAGCTTTCTTT
CDR3 protein: CASSPSGNTEAFF

J gene: TRBJ1-2
clone size: -
V gene: TRBV2
D gene: -
CDR3 DNA: TGTGCCAGCAGTGAAGACGGCAATAACTATGGCTACACCTTC
CDR3 protein: CASSEDGNNYGYTF

J gene: TRBJ2-7
clone size: few
V gene: TRBV5-1
D gene: TRBD1
CDR3 DNA: TGCGCCAGCAGCTCGGGGACAGAGAAGTACGAGCAGTACTTC
CDR3 protein: CASSSGTEKYEQYF

J gene: TRBJ2-6
clone size: many
V gene: TRBV27
D gene: -
CDR3 DNA: TGTGCCAGCAGTGCCGAGTTCCGGGGAGCCGGGGCCAACGTCCTGACTTTC
CDR3 protein: CASSAEFRGAGANVLTF

J gene: TRBJ1-2
clone size: many
V gene: TRBV5-6
D gene: -
CDR3 DNA: TGTGCCAGCAGCTTGGTTTCGGCCTTCCGGGACACCAACTATGGCTACACCTTC
CDR3 protein: CASSLVSAFRDTNYGYTF

J gene: TRBJ2-7
clone size: -
V gene: TRBV15
D gene: -
CDR3 DNA: TGTGCCACCAGCAGAGATCGGACAGCTCCCATCGAGCAGTACTTC
CDR3 protein: CATSRDRTAPIEQYF

J gene: TRBJ2-7
clone size: few
V gene: TRBV6-2/TRBV6-3
D gene: TRBD2
CDR3 DNA: TGTGCCAGCAGTAGACTAGCGGGAGTCTACGAGCAGTACTTC
CDR3 protein: CASSRLAGVYEQYF

J gene: TRBJ2-7
clone size: many
V gene: TRBV7-2
D gene: TRBD1
CDR3 DNA: TGTGCCAGCAGCTTAGGCAGTCCCGGGACAGGGACCTACGAGCAGTACTTC
CDR3 protein: CASSLGSPGTGTYEQYF

J gene: TRBJ2-7
clone size: -
V gene: TRBV27
D gene: TRBD2
CDR3 DNA: TGTGCCAGCAGAGCTACTAGCGGGAGTTTTTACGAGCAGTACTTC
CDR3 protein: CASRATSGSFYEQYF

J gene: TRBJ1-5
clone size: few
V gene: TRBV6-2/TRBV6-3
D gene: -
CDR3 DNA: TGTGCCAGCAGTTACTCAGGCCCTCATCAGCCCCAGCATTTT
CDR3 protein: CASSYSGPHQPQHF

J gene: TRBJ2-5
clone size: -
V gene: TRBV5-1
D gene: -
CDR3 DNA: TGCGTCAGCAGCCGCTGGACACTACAAGAGACCCAGTACTTC
CDR3 protein: CVSSRWTLQETQYF

J gene: TRBJ2-6
clone size: few
V gene: TRBV3-1
D gene: TRBD1
CDR3 DNA: TGTGCCAGCAGCCAACGACAGGGGGAGAATGTTGGGGCCAACGTCCTGACTTTC
CDR3 protein: CASSQRQGENVGANVLTF

J gene: TRBJ2-1
clone size: -
V gene: TRBV4-3
D gene: TRBD1
CDR3 DNA: TGCGCCAGCAGCCCCCGACAGGGCACCTACAATGAGCAGTTCTTC
CDR3 protein: CASSPRQGTYNEQFF